What follows are 17 T cell receptor beta chains derived from one specimen sequenced in a study of T-cell reconstitution after alpha-beta-depleted transplantation in children. Study outcomes and limitations: After one year, T-cell counts and TCRbeta diversity mostly came from new T cells.

Preparation of the TCRbeta library involved a method that used unique molecular identifiers. Using its own MiXCR run on the PCR reads, TCRdb lists one record per CDR3 protein. The sample yields fewer than 350,000 distinct CDR3 sequences, nearly 8% seen once. These receptors have no known antigen. Source: peripheral blood, taken 360 days after TCRalphabeta/CD19-depleted stem cell transplant. The receptors shown here come from a female patient aged 2-10 years who had a stem cell transplant for Fanconi anemia, so the T cells may come from the graft donor.

This clonotype was seen more than once but under ten times. V and J are TRBV5-1 and TRBJ2-1; 9 nucleotides align to TRBD1. Losses at the gene ends were 2 bases for V and 5 bases for J; bases not matched to a gene: 8. Germline CDR1 is SGHRS and CDR2 is YFSETQ. CDR3 length: 16 residues. The CDR3 DNA sequence: TGCGCCAGCAGCTTTGAGGACAGGGGAGTCCACAATGAGCAGTTCTTC. Its protein product is CASSFEDRGVHNEQFF.

This clonotype was recorded at least ten times. At one boundary the junction diverges from the germline segment, which might be a read error. The chain has TRBV7-9 and TRBJ2-1; the match to TRBD2 covers 11 bases. This CDR3 is 15 amino acids long. Germline V lookup: CDR1 SEHNR, CDR2 FQNEAQ (reference sequence). The CDR3 region is CASTLAGGPVDEQFF. CDR3 nucleotide sequence: TGTGCCAGCACCTTAGCGGGAGGGCCCGTGGATGAGCAGTTCTTC. Filled out from reference TRBV7-9 and TRBJ2-1, the complete variable domain reads DTGVSQNPRHKITKRGQNVTFRCDPISEHNRLYWYRQTLGQGPEFLTYFQNEAQLEKSRLLSDRFSAERPKGSFSTLEIQRTEQGDSAMYLCASTLAGGPVDEQFFGPGTRLTVL.

This clonotype occurred a few times. This chain joins TRBV5-6 and TRBJ2-5; 8 bases agree with TRBD2. This CDR3 spans 14 amino acids. The V and J ends lost 3 bases and 1 base, in that order; junction bases with no gene match: 2. From germline, CDR1 is SGHDT and CDR2 YYEEEE. CDR3 loop: CASSSGGPQETQYF. DNA for the CDR3: TGTGCCAGCAGCTCGGGGGGGCCCCAAGAGACCCAGTACTTC.

This chain uses TRBV20-1 with TRBJ1-2; TRBD1 might be the D (6 bases). The CDR3 loop spans 13 amino acids. Deletions cut 4 bases from V and 7 bases from J, with 16 bases between. The V gene's germline CDR1 is DFQATT and CDR2 SNEGSKA (reference sequence). Written as DNA, the CDR3 is TGCAGTGCTAAAAGTGGGGGGCTGGGTGGCTACACCTTC. Its protein is CSAKSGGLGGYTF.

CDR3 region: CSAPTSGVNEQFF. CDR3 DNA sequence: TGCAGTGCCCCGACTAGCGGGGTCAATGAGCAGTTCTTC. The genes are TRBV20-1 and TRBJ2-1; the match to TRBD2 covers 11 bases. Per the germline V gene, CDR1 is DFQATT and CDR2 is SNEGSKA (reference sequence). The V and J ends lost 6 bases and 6 bases, in that order; junction bases with no gene match: 4. This CDR3 comprises 13 residues.

This clonotype came up many times. The V gene is TRBV11-2, the J gene TRBJ2-7; no clear D gene. Germline lookup yields CDR1 SGHAT and CDR2 FQNNGV. V lost 0 bases, J lost 2 bases, and 8 bases lay in between. The CDR3 runs 14 residues. The CDR3 nucleotides read TGTGCCAGCAGCTTAGAGTTAGGCCCCTACGAGCAGTACGTC. Translating gives CASSLELGPYEQYV.

This clonotype was seen at least ten times. This sequence joins TRBV6-5 and TRBJ1-2; tentatively, D is TRBD1 (6 bases). CDR1 and CDR2 (germline): MNHEY, SVGAGI. V gave up 3 bases and J gave up 8 bases, with 19 bases separating them. The CDR3 extends over 15 amino acids. CDR3 sequence: CASSYSGPRGEGYTF. In nucleotides, the CDR3 is TGTGCCAGCAGTTATTCTGGCCCAAGGGGGGAGGGCTACACCTTC.

The genes are TRBV7-8 and TRBJ1-2; a possible D gene is TRBD1 (6 bases). This CDR3 contains 18 residues. Germline V CDR1 and CDR2: SGHVS, FQNEAQ. Trimming left V 1 base short and J 0 bases short, with 18 bases between. The CDR3 coding sequence is TGTGCCAGCAGCTTAGGGGGGGGCTCGGGCTCAGCTAACTATGGCTACACCTTC. This translates into CASSLGGGSGSANYGYTF.

On this clonotype: A clone one base away is much larger, so this may be a read error. The J gene is TRBJ2-1, the V gene TRBV2, with TRBD1 matching 7 bases. The V gene's germline CDR1 is SNHLY and CDR2 FYNNEI. The trim removed 8 bases at V and 6 bases at J, leaving 7 bases unmatched. The CDR3 sequence is 13 residues long. DNA of the CDR3: TGTGCCAGCTGCCCGGGACAGAGCAATGAGCAGTTCTTC. It codes for CASCPGQSNEQFF.

This clonotype showed up many times. The chain couples TRBV6-6 to TRBJ2-2; D is unresolved. The CDR3 spans 13 residues. V was clipped by 7 bases and J by 0 bases, with 6 bases between them. Germline CDR1 reads MNHNY; CDR2 reads SVGAGI (reference sequence). The CDR3: CASNAANTGELFF. CDR3 sequence (DNA): TGTGCCAGCAATGCGGCGAACACCGGGGAGCTGTTTTTT.

Many counts were recorded for this clonotype. This chain uses TRBV6-1 with TRBJ2-1, with 9 bases lining up with TRBD1. V lost 3 bases and J lost 6; bases outside the gene matches: 6. The CDR3 spans 15 residues. Germline loops: CDR1 MNHNS, CDR2 SASEGT. CDR3 sequence: CASSETGGFSNEQFF. CDR3 nucleotide sequence: TGTGCCAGCAGTGAGACAGGGGGTTTTTCCAATGAGCAGTTCTTC.

J is TRBJ1-4 and V is TRBV10-3; 10 positions match TRBD1. Trimming at V came to 0 bases and at J to 3 bases, leaving 7 bases not matched to a gene. Germline-derived CDR1 and CDR2 are ENHRY and SYGVKD. This CDR3 contains 18 residues. The chain's CDR3 is CAISESMGQGTANEKLFF. The CDR3 DNA follows: TGTGCCATCAGTGAGTCGATGGGACAGGGGACCGCTAATGAAAAACTGTTTTTT.

This clonotype was observed at least ten times. The chain joins TRBV7-8 to TRBJ1-2; the D is unclear. The CDR3 consists of 15 residues. Germline V gene data show CDR1 as SGHVS and CDR2 as FQNEAQ. Between the trimmed V and J ends, which lost 1 base and 3 bases, there was a span of 12 bases. The CDR3 region has the DNA TGTGCCAGCAGCTTAGATGGTTCAGGCTACTATGGCTACACCTTC. Its protein product is CASSLDGSGYYGYTF.

This clonotype was detected many times. The V call is TRBV12-3 or TRBV12-4, the J call TRBJ1-5; D unresolved. The CDR3 has 16 amino acids. Trimming removed 3 bases at V and 0 bases at J, with 12 bases between. The CDR3, as DNA: TGTGCCAGCAGTTTTGTCGCCAGGTTTAGCAATCAGCCCCAGCATTTT. It codes for CASSFVARFSNQPQHF.

This clonotype showed up just a few times. The chain combines TRBV27 with TRBJ1-2, with a weak D call TRBD1 (5 bases). The CDR3 has 13 amino acids. Trimming took 1 base from V and 7 from J, leaving 10 bases between them. Germline V CDR1 and CDR2: MNHEY, SMNVEV (reference sequence). The CDR3 DNA reads as TGTGCCAGCAGTTTATATGGGGGGGGTGGCTACACCTTC. Residues: CASSLYGGGGYTF.

Many counts were recorded for this clonotype. The chain uses TRBV28 and TRBJ1-1, with no clear D. The germline V gene encodes CDR1 MDHEN and CDR2 SYDVKM. Trimming took 5 bases from V and 8 from J, leaving 12 bases between them. This CDR3 is 12 amino acids long. The CDR3 loop is CASSTDVREAFF. The CDR3 DNA follows: TGTGCCAGCAGTACGGACGTCCGAGAAGCTTTCTTT.

At least ten counts were recorded for this clonotype. This rearrangement joins TRBV21-1 to TRBJ2-3; TRBD2, the table's D call, lacks a check against the DNA. TRBV21-1 is flagged as a pseudogene. CDR3 length: 15 amino acids. Here the CDR3 reads CASIIAGKSTDTQYF. The CDR3 region has the DNA TGTGCCAGCATTATAGCGGGGAAGAGCACAGATACGCAGTATTTT.